Listed here is a single T cell receptor beta chain. This sample stems from a study of blood T cell repertoires in COVID-19. Study-wide context: The United States, Italy and Spain provided the acute and convalescent COVID-19 samples. T cells, B-cell-depleted T cells, or PBMCs provided the cDNA or gDNA that served as material.

The protocol was immunoSEQ multiplex PCR, while the TCRdb copy is restricted to in-frame clones and leaves out a portion. The sample has hundreds of thousands of clones, roughly 90% seen once. The V end lost 4 bases, the J end lost 8 bases, and 14 bases lay between the germline ends. CDR1 and CDR2 from the germline V gene are MNHEY and SVGAGI. The CDR3 is made up of 13 amino acids. The clonotype was recovered from a woman between 25 and 40 years old with COVID-19, enrolled during active disease. The sequenced material came from peripheral blood. The gene calls are TRBV6-5 and TRBJ1-2, with D possibly being TRBD1 (6 bases). The chain's CDR3 is CASSSNRVGGYTF. Written as DNA, the CDR3 is TGTGCCAGCAGTTCAAACAGGGTTGGAGGCTACACCTTC.